Below are 2 T cell receptor beta chains sequenced from a single sample in a study of T cell responses to AZD1222 COVID-19 vaccine. The protocol was immunoSEQ multiplex PCR, while the TCRdb copy is restricted to in-frame clones and leaves out a portion. The repertoire holds about 150,000 clones, with around 90% as singletons. The specimen comprised peripheral blood, sampled 28 days after the second AZD1222 dose. These receptors came from an adult who received the AZD1222 COVID-19 vaccine.

The chain joins TRBV27 to TRBJ2-4; a weak D match, TRBD1 (5 bases). Trimming shortened V by 5 bases and J by 9 bases, and 20 bases separated the two germline ends. Germline CDR1 reads MNHEY; CDR2 reads SMNVEV (reference sequence). This CDR3 region has 15 residues. The CDR3 coding sequence is TGTGCCAGCAGTCCGTTACCGACAGATTATGGCATTCAGTACTTC. Its protein product is CASSPLPTDYGIQYF.

V is TRBV10-3 and J is TRBJ1-2; D gene ambiguous. From germline, CDR1 is ENHRY and CDR2 SYGVKD. V lost 3 bases and J lost 5, with 7 bases in between. The CDR3 is made up of 12 amino acids. This CDR3 reads CAISEELYGYTF. CDR3 sequence (DNA): TGTGCCATCAGTGAAGAGCTGTATGGCTACACCTTC.